A single sample is the source of the 5 T cell receptor beta chains below, sequenced in a study of cytomegalovirus exposure and HLA in healthy donors. Researchers ran the PCR with 60 Vbeta and 13 Jbeta primers. Sequenced by immunoSEQ multiplex PCR; TCRdb stores in-frame clones only, minus some. The sample carries 120,000 to 150,000 clones, around three quarters recorded once. The sample consisted of PBMCs. Receptors were obtained from a woman aged 40 to 55 in good health and CMV-seronegative.

For the CDR3, the DNA is TGTGCCAGCAGTGACGACAGGGCTGGGGCCAACGTCCTGACTTTC. Translating gives CASSDDRAGANVLTF. The J gene is TRBJ2-6, the V gene TRBV6-4, with 7 nucleotides matching TRBD1. Germline-derived CDR1 and CDR2 are MRHNA and SNTAGT. This CDR3 contains 15 residues. The V and J ends lost 2 bases and 2 bases, in that order; junction bases with no gene match: 0.

This clone was detected only a few times. The chain uses TRBV4-1 and TRBJ1-1, with D possibly being TRBD1 (5 bases). V shed 3 bases and J shed 10 bases, with 15 bases lying between them. The CDR3 loop spans 13 amino acids. CDR1 is MGHRA, CDR2 YSYEKL, per germline. Here the CDR3 DNA reads TGCGCCAGCAGCCACAGGGACTTCGATGGAGCTTTCTTT. Amino acid sequence: CASSHRDFDGAFF.

This clone was seen a handful of times. The rearrangement links TRBV19 to TRBJ1-1; no firm D call. This CDR3 has 16 residues. V was cut by 2 bases and J by 2 bases, with 15 bases left in between. The V gene's germline CDR1 is LNHDA and CDR2 SQIVND (reference sequence). Here the CDR3 reads CASSIWAGTSNTEAFF. CDR3 sequence (DNA): TGTGCCAGTAGTATATGGGCGGGCACATCTAACACTGAAGCTTTCTTT.

The chain employs TRBV18 and TRBJ1-4; 7 bases are a match to TRBD1. The CDR3 has 15 residues. Losses at the gene ends were 3 bases for V and 3 bases for J; bases not matched to a gene: 4. Germline loops: CDR1 KGHSH, CDR2 LQKENI. CDR3 region: CASSPRTGSNEKLFF. The DNA for the CDR3 is TGTGCCAGCTCACCTCGGACAGGTTCTAATGAAAAACTGTTTTTT.

The gene calls are TRBV5-1 and TRBJ2-7, with D possibly being TRBD2 (6 bases). The CDR3 has 14 residues. Germline V gene data show CDR1 as SGHRS and CDR2 as YFSETQ. The V gene lost 0 bases and the J gene lost 2 bases, with 9 bases spanning the gap. CDR3 coding DNA: TGCGCCAGCAGCTTGGAGGCGGGGACCTACGAGCAGTACTTC. It specifies CASSLEAGTYEQYF.